This TCR beta chain was observed in a study of blood T cell repertoires in COVID-19. Study details: PBMCs, B-cell-depleted T cells, or T cells were the source of the cDNA or gDNA that made up the material.

Profiled with immunoSEQ multiplex PCR; TCRdb holds only in-frame clones, not every one. Of some 120,000 clones detected, roughly four fifths appear once; the ten largest clones hold over 9.5%. This CDR3 has 15 residues. V dropped 0 bases and J dropped 2 bases, with 5 bases sitting between them. The germline gives CDR1 SGHTA, CDR2 FQGTGA. The source of this sequence is a human donor in a cohort sampled during active COVID-19. Sequenced sample: peripheral blood. The chain has TRBV7-3 and TRBJ2-6; no definite D call. CDR3 sequence: CASSLTPAGANVLTF. CDR3 in DNA: TGTGCCAGCAGCTTAACCCCAGCTGGGGCCAACGTCCTGACTTTC.